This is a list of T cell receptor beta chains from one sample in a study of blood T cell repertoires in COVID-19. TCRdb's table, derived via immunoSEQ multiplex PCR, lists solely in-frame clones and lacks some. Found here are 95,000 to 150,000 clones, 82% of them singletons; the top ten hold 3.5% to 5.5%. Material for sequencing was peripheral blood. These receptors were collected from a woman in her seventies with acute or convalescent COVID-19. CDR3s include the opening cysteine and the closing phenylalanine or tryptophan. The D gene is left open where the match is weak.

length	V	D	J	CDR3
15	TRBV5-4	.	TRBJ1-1	CASSFIGQSNTEAFF
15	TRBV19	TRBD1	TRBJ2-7	CASSKPGTGVHEQYF
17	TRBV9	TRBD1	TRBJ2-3	CASSVEGQGLSTDTQYF
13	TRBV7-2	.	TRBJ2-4	CASSIHRVDIQYF
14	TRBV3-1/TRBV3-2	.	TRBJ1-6	CASSQGTENSPLHF
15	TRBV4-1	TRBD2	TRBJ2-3	CASSQGPSGRGTQYF
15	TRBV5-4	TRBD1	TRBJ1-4	CASSLTGRGDEKLFF
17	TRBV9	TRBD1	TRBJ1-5	CASSVGGGDRGRQPQHF
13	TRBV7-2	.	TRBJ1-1	CASSSSPNTEAFF
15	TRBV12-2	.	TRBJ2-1	CASRNDSGSYNEQFF
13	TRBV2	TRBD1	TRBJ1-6	CAIRTGENSPLHF
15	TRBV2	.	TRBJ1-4	CASSEFSQGNEKLFF
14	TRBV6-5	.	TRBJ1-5	CASSTGIGHQPQHF
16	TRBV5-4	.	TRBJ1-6	CASSNVRGGYNSPLHF
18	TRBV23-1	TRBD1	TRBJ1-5	CASSQETGPPYSNQPQHF
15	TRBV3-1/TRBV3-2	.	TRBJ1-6	CASSPSDSYNSPLHF
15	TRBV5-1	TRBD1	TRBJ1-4	CASSVRQGGNEKLFF
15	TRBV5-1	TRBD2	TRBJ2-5	CASSQLAGGPKTQYF
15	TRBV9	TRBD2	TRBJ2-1	CASSVVAGVRNEQFF
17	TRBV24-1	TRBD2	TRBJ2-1	CATSDFSTSGGYNEQFF
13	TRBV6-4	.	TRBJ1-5	CASSEGAGQPQHF
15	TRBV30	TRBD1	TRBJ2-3	CAWSVPGQGTDTQYF
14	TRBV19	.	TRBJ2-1	CASSTRDSYNEQFF
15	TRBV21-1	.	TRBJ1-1	CASSKEQGDLVVAFF
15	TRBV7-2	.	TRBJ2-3	CASSSGGEYTDTQYF
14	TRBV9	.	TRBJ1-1	CASSGGAGDTEAFF
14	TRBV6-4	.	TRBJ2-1	CASSEVPLGDEQFF
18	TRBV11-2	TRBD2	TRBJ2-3	CASSLPLVAGGGTDTQYF
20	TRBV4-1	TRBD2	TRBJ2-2	CASSHRVLRTGTSGTGELFF
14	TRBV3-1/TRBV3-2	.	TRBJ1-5	CASSSYGGSQPQHF
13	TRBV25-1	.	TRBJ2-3	CASTKPFTDTQYF
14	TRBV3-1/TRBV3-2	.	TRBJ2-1	CASSQAWTDNEQFF
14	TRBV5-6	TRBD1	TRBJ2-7	CASGRRQGWYEQYF
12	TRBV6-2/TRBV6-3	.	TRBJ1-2	CASSYKGNGYTF
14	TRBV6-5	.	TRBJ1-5	CASSYNQGGQPQHF
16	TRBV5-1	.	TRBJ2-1	CASTDHDRYPYNEQFF
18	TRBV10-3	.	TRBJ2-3	CAISESGRQERSTDTQYF
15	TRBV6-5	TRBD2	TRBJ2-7	CASRNLGGVSYEQYF
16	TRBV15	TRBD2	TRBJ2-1	CATSRDSGAITNEQFF
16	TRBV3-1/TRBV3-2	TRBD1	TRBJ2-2	CASSQAGQGRTGELFF
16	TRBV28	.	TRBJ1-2	CASSPGGGDIYYGYTF
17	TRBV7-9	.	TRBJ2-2	CASSSATSRQDTGELFF
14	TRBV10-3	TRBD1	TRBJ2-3	CATSGQGSTDTQYF
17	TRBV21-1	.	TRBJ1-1	CASSHGYRVIRGTEAFF
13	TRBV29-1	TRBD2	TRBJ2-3	CSVDGGAGDTQYF